The 31 T cell receptor beta chains below come from one sample, sequenced in a study of T cell changes during pregnancy in multiple sclerosis. The table came from immunoSEQ multiplex PCR; TCRdb's copy has only in-frame clones and leaves some out. The table shows about 80,000 clones, with approximately 95% occurring only once. The sample consisted of peripheral blood, taken in the second trimester of pregnancy. The source of these receptors is a female donor in good health, enrolled as a control in a pregnancy study.

The gene calls are TRBV19 and TRBJ2-3; a possible D gene is TRBD2 (6 bases). The CDR3 runs to 17 residues. Germline loops: CDR1 LNHDA, CDR2 SQIVND (reference sequence). Trimming left V 2 bases short and J 2 bases short, with 17 bases between. DNA of the CDR3: TGTGCCAGTAGTATATTCTTCCGCGGAGGGGCCACAGATACGCAGTATTTT. Encoded protein: CASSIFFRGGATDTQYF. The complete variable domain, with remaining parts taken from reference TRBV19 and TRBJ2-3, reads DGGITQSPKYLFRKEGQNVTLSCEQNLNHDAMYWYRQDPGQGLRLIYYSQIVNDFQKGDIAEGYSVSREKKESFPLTVTSAQKNPTAFYLCASSIFFRGGATDTQYFGPGTRLTVL.

The CDR3 DNA is TGCGCCAGCAGCTTGGTAGACTTACTGGAGAACACCGGGGAGCTGTTTTTT. Amino acids: CASSLVDLLENTGELFF. This chain connects TRBV5-1 to TRBJ2-2; D ambiguous. Germline CDR1 and CDR2: SGHRS and YFSETQ. V gave up 0 bases and J gave up 1 base, with 13 bases separating them. CDR3 length: 17 amino acids.

The chain employs TRBV28 and TRBJ2-7; 9 positions match TRBD1. After removal of 4 bases from V and 4 bases from J, the junction contained 11 bases not matched to a gene. CDR3 length: 16 residues. The germline V gene encodes CDR1 MDHEN and CDR2 SYDVKM. In DNA form, the CDR3 reads TGTGCCAGCAGTTCAAGCCCGGGACAGGGATCTTACGAGCAGTACTTC. It specifies CASSSSPGQGSYEQYF.

The rearrangement uses TRBV29-1 and TRBJ1-2; D unresolved. The germline V gene encodes CDR1 SQVTM and CDR2 ANQGSEA. The CDR3 is 13 residues long. Trimming removed 2 bases from V and 2 bases from J, with 9 bases in between. The CDR3 reads CSVEKSENYGYTF. The CDR3 DNA follows: TGCAGCGTTGAAAAGTCAGAAAACTATGGCTACACCTTC. Complete variable domain (other parts from reference TRBV29-1 and TRBJ1-2): SAVISQKPSRDICQRGTSLTIQCQVDSQVTMMFWYRQQPGQSLTLIATANQGSEATYESGFVIDKFPISRPNLTFSTLTVSNMSPEDSSIYLCSVEKSENYGYTFGSGTRLTVV.

The chain employs TRBV4-1 and TRBJ2-7; D not resolved. CDR1 and CDR2 from the germline V gene are MGHRA and YSYEKL. This CDR3 comprises 16 residues. V was shortened by 2 bases and J by 9 bases, with 23 bases between the two germline ends. CDR3 protein: CASSQPILGLLRGQYF. CDR3 nucleotides: TGCGCCAGCAGCCAACCGATTCTAGGATTACTACGAGGGCAGTACTTC.

V is TRBV6-6 and J is TRBJ2-7; 7 bases are a match to TRBD2. The CDR3 loop spans 14 amino acids. CDR1 and CDR2 from the germline V gene are MNHNY and SVGAGI (reference sequence). J was trimmed by 4 bases and V by 5 bases; bases with no gene match: 8. The CDR3 DNA is TGTGCCAGCAGTATTAGCGGGCCCAATTACGAGCAGTACTTC. It is translated as CASSISGPNYEQYF.

The count of this clone is one. The chain recombines TRBV9 with TRBJ2-7, with 8 bases identical to TRBD2. Germline CDR1 and CDR2: SGDLS and YYNGEE. The CDR3 spans 20 residues. After removal of 0 bases from V and 5 bases from J, the junction contained 22 bases not matched to a gene. This chain's CDR3 is CASSVDYFKRTSPNLHEQYF. The CDR3 nucleotides are TGTGCCAGCAGCGTAGATTATTTTAAGAGGACTAGCCCAAACCTCCACGAGCAGTACTTC.

V gene TRBV2 combines with J gene TRBJ1-2, with 8 positions matching TRBD1. Germline CDR1 reads SNHLY; CDR2 reads FYNNEI. Losses at the gene ends were 6 bases for V and 7 bases for J; bases not matched to a gene: 16. The CDR3 covers 16 residues. For the CDR3, the DNA is TGTGCCAGCAGCAAAACCCACAGACAGGGGAAAGCTGGCTACACCTTC. It codes for CASSKTHRQGKAGYTF. Full variable domain (outside the CDR3, taken from reference TRBV2 and TRBJ1-2): EPEVTQTPSHQVTQMGQEVILRCVPISNHLYFYWYRQILGQKVEFLVSFYNNEISEKSEIFDDQFSVERPDGSNFTLKIRSTKLEDSAMYFCASSKTHRQGKAGYTFGSGTRLTVV.

The chain links TRBV5-1 to TRBJ2-1; D is undetermined. The CDR3 is 16 residues long. V was clipped by 4 bases and J by 0 bases, with 14 bases between them. Looked up from germline, CDR1 is SGHRS and CDR2 is YFSETQ. This chain's CDR3 is CASSGSGGNSYNEQFF. CDR3 in DNA: TGCGCCAGCAGCGGTTCTGGCGGAAACTCCTACAATGAGCAGTTCTTC. Using reference TRBV5-1 and TRBJ2-1 for the parts outside the CDR3, the full variable domain is KAGVTQTPRYLIKTRGQQVTLSCSPISGHRSVSWYQQTPGQGLQFLFEYFSETQRNKGNFPGRFSGRQFSNSRSEMNVSTLELGDSALYLCASSGSGGNSYNEQFFGPGTRLTVL.

V is TRBV10-3 and J is TRBJ2-7; D may be TRBD2 (6 bases). V was trimmed by 6 bases and J by 0 bases, leaving 12 bases between them. Germline V gene data show CDR1 as ENHRY and CDR2 as SYGVKD. The CDR3 has 14 amino acids. The CDR3, as DNA: TGTGCCATCAGGGGTAGCGGACTCTCCTACGAGCAGTACTTC. It is translated as CAIRGSGLSYEQYF.

This chain uses TRBV4-1 with TRBJ2-1, with D possibly being TRBD2 (5 bases). Germline V gene lookup returns CDR1 MGHRA and CDR2 YSYEKL. V was pared by 1 base and J by 7 bases, with 14 bases between. CDR3 size: 15 residues. The CDR3 is CASSQVGGAENEQFF. Here the CDR3 DNA reads TGCGCCAGCAGCCAAGTGGGCGGAGCGGAAAATGAGCAGTTCTTC.

This clone was detected only once. This rearrangement joins TRBV6-1 to TRBJ2-1, with 14 bases fitting TRBD2. CDR1 is MNHNS and CDR2 is SASEGT in the germline V gene. CDR3 size: 14 residues. The trim removed 3 bases at V and 12 bases at J, leaving 4 bases unmatched. The CDR3 reads CASSDRTSGRMQFF. CDR3 nucleotide sequence: TGTGCCAGCAGTGATAGGACTAGCGGGAGGATGCAGTTCTTC.

CDR3 region: CAWSVGGGGYNEQFF. The CDR3 bases are TGTGCCTGGAGTGTTGGGGGCGGGGGTTACAATGAGCAGTTCTTC. The genes are TRBV30 and TRBJ2-1; TRBD2 might be the D (7 bases). The germline gives CDR1 GTSNPN, CDR2 SVGIG (reference sequence). CDR3 size: 15 residues. The ends were cut back, 0 bases at V and 4 bases at J, with 13 bases in the middle.

About this clone: The junction differs from germline at one of its ends, possibly a read error. The V gene is TRBV7-2, the J gene TRBJ1-5; weak D call: TRBD1 (5 bases). The CDR3 length is 14 residues. CDR1 is SGHTA and CDR2 is FQGNSA in the germline V gene. The CDR3 is CASSLDSFNQPQHF. CDR3 sequence (DNA): TGTGCCAGCAGTTTAGACAGTTTCAATCAGCCCCAGCATTTT.

This clone was counted a few times. The J gene is TRBJ1-2, the V gene TRBV19, with 7 bases lining up with TRBD1. V trimming: 1 base; J trimming: 5 bases; junction bases outside the gene matches: 7. This CDR3 comprises 15 residues. The germline gives CDR1 LNHDA, CDR2 SQIVND (reference sequence). CDR3 loop: CASSIGAQGRYGYTF. CDR3 in DNA: TGTGCCAGTAGTATAGGCGCACAGGGGAGGTATGGCTACACCTTC.

This chain joins TRBV2 and TRBJ2-7; maybe TRBD1 (5 bases). Looked up from germline, CDR1 is SNHLY and CDR2 is FYNNEI. The CDR3 sequence is 15 residues long. Trimming shortened V by 7 bases and J by 6 bases, and 22 bases separated the two germline ends. The CDR3 sequence: CASTLGATLRAEQYF. CDR3 nucleotides: TGTGCCAGCACCCTTGGGGCCACTCTCCGGGCCGAGCAGTACTTC. The full variable domain, completed using reference TRBV2 and TRBJ2-7, is EPEVTQTPSHQVTQMGQEVILRCVPISNHLYFYWYRQILGQKVEFLVSFYNNEISEKSEIFDDQFSVERPDGSNFTLKIRSTKLEDSAMYFCASTLGATLRAEQYFGPGTRLTVT.

The CDR3 loop is CAISVGTLTVQETQYF. The CDR3 DNA reads TGTGCCATCAGTGTGGGGACTCTGACAGTTCAAGAGACCCAGTACTTC. The rearrangement joins TRBV10-3 to TRBJ2-5; TRBD2 is a possible D gene (6 bases). The CDR3 has 16 residues. V gave up 4 bases and J gave up 2 bases, with 17 bases separating them. Germline loops: CDR1 ENHRY, CDR2 SYGVKD.

V is TRBV19 and J is TRBJ2-6, with D perhaps TRBD2 (5 bases). With 1 base removed from V and 1 base from J, the gap between germline ends came to 11 bases. The CDR3 totals 17 residues. In germline, CDR1 is LNHDA, CDR2 SQIVND (reference sequence). CDR3 DNA: TGTGCCAGTAGTATAGGTGGAGGAGGTTCTGGGGCCAACGTCCTGACTTTC. Residues: CASSIGGGGSGANVLTF.

The chain uses TRBV28 and TRBJ1-1; TRBD1 matches 7 bases. Losses at the gene ends were 6 bases for V and 6 bases for J; bases not matched to a gene: 1. CDR1 and CDR2 from the germline V gene are MDHEN and SYDVKM. The CDR3 extends over 11 amino acids. Here the CDR3 reads CASSDRAEAFF. The CDR3 coding sequence is TGTGCCAGCAGCGACAGGGCTGAAGCTTTCTTT.

The V and J genes are TRBV28 and TRBJ1-2, with D possibly being TRBD1 (5 bases). CDR3 length: 13 amino acids. CDR1 is MDHEN, CDR2 SYDVKM, per germline. The V end was cut by 4 bases, the J end by 4 bases, with 10 bases between. CDR3 sequence reads: CASSSRDLYGYTF. In DNA form, the CDR3 reads TGTGCCAGCAGTTCCAGGGATCTCTATGGCTACACCTTC.

The chain carries TRBV18 and TRBJ1-5; D gene uncertain. CDR1 is KGHSH, CDR2 LQKENI, per germline. CDR3 size: 14 residues. The V end lost 0 bases, the J end lost 10 bases, and 13 bases lay between the germline ends. CDR3 protein: CASSPPGRVGPQHF. The CDR3 nucleotides are TGTGCCAGCTCACCACCGGGCAGAGTCGGACCCCAGCATTTT.

V usage is TRBV2 and J usage is TRBJ2-7, with D maybe TRBD1 (5 bases). With 3 bases removed from V and 0 bases from J, the gap between germline ends came to 9 bases. Germline CDR1 reads SNHLY; CDR2 reads FYNNEI. The CDR3 spans 14 residues. CDR3: CASSDRGSSYEQYF. CDR3 nucleotides: TGTGCCAGCAGTGATAGGGGTAGCTCCTACGAGCAGTACTTC.

The V call is TRBV6-6, the J call TRBJ2-1; the match to TRBD2 covers 9 bases. Germline CDR1 MNHNY, CDR2 SVGAGI (reference sequence). The CDR3 runs to 14 residues. Trimming cost V 7 bases and J 7 bases; bases outside gene matches: 8. For the CDR3, the DNA is TGTGCCAGCAAGTGGCGGGAGGGAGCGAATGAGCAGTTCTTC. Its translation is CASKWREGANEQFF.

There are a few counts of this clone. This chain connects TRBV9 to TRBJ1-1, with D hard to call. Germline lookup yields CDR1 SGDLS and CDR2 YYNGEE. This CDR3 spans 12 amino acids. Trimming cost V 1 base and J 8 bases, with 9 bases left between them. This CDR3 is CASSVKGREAFF. DNA for the CDR3: TGTGCCAGCAGCGTAAAAGGGAGAGAAGCTTTCTTT.

CDR3 DNA sequence: TGCAGCGTTACCCCGACCCCGGGAATCCACGAGCAGTACTTC. Amino acids: CSVTPTPGIHEQYF. The chain couples TRBV29-1 to TRBJ2-7; D is possibly TRBD2 (5 bases). The CDR3 runs 14 residues. Trimming pared 5 bases from V and 5 bases from J, leaving 19 bases between. Germline V gene data show CDR1 as SQVTM and CDR2 as ANQGSEA.

For this clone: The junction departs from the called germline gene at one end, perhaps through a read error. The rearrangement joins TRBV6-5 to TRBJ1-2, with D possibly TRBD1 on 5 matching bases. Germline CDR1 is MNHEY and CDR2 is SVGAGI. CDR3 size: 13 residues. The DNA of the CDR3 is TGTGTCAGCAGTCCAGGGATTCACTATGGCTACACCTTC. It yields the protein CVSSPGIHYGYTF.

This clone was seen once. The J gene is TRBJ1-1, the V gene TRBV27; D perhaps matches TRBD1 (6 bases). This CDR3 is built from 16 residues. The V gene's germline CDR1 is MNHEY and CDR2 SMNVEV (reference sequence). V was clipped by 0 bases and J by 3 bases, with 14 bases between them. CDR3 region: CASSLSRGGTDTEAFF. The CDR3 nucleotides are TGTGCCAGCAGTTTATCGAGGGGGGGAACAGACACTGAAGCTTTCTTT.

The chain is built from TRBV5-1 and TRBJ2-7, with unresolved D. V was cut by 9 bases and J by 4 bases, with 17 bases left in between. Germline CDR1 is SGHRS and CDR2 is YFSETQ. The CDR3 covers 13 residues. The CDR3: CATSTGRSYEQYF. For the CDR3, the DNA is TGCGCCACCTCGACGGGTCGTAGTTACGAGCAGTACTTC. Based on the CDR3 plus reference TRBV5-1 and TRBJ2-7, the full variable domain is KAGVTQTPRYLIKTRGQQVTLSCSPISGHRSVSWYQQTPGQGLQFLFEYFSETQRNKGNFPGRFSGRQFSNSRSEMNVSTLELGDSALYLCATSTGRSYEQYFGPGTRLTVT.

The gene calls are TRBV4-2 and TRBJ2-3; D ambiguous. Germline assignment: CDR1 LGHNA and CDR2 YNFKEQ. The length of the CDR3 is 18 residues. Trimming cost V 1 base and J 4 bases, with 21 bases left between them. CDR3 DNA: TGTGCCAGCAGCCAAGTACAGCTTTTACGTGTCATGGCAGATACGCAGTATTTT. The encoded protein is CASSQVQLLRVMADTQYF.

This sequence joins TRBV2 and TRBJ2-1; no firm D call. Germline V lookup: CDR1 SNHLY, CDR2 FYNNEI. The CDR3 extends over 14 amino acids. Trimming took 5 bases from V and 2 from J, leaving 10 bases between them. Written as DNA, the CDR3 is TGTGCCAGCAGTCCGCCAGGCCCCTACAATGAGCAGTTCTTC. Encoded protein: CASSPPGPYNEQFF.

The J gene is TRBJ2-7, the V gene TRBV2, with 10 bases lining up with TRBD2. The CDR3 spans 13 residues. V lost 4 bases to trimming and J lost 9 bases; unmatched junction nucleotides: 6. Germline loops: CDR1 SNHLY, CDR2 FYNNEI. The CDR3, as DNA: TGTGCCAGCAGTGGCCTAGCGGGAGCTGGGCAGTACTTC. Protein product: CASSGLAGAGQYF.